The 27 T cell receptor beta chains below all came from one sample that was sequenced in a study of T cell repertoires in cytomegalovirus infection. For these receptors, no antigen is known. TCRdb re-called the reads through MiXCR, storing one row per CDR3 protein. The data hold 49,000 or so distinct CDR3 sequences, with approximately 20% observed a single time. The sample was CD8+ T cells from cultured PBMCs, taken from culture after CMV antigen stimulation. The receptors derive from a human donor in good health (CMV status not recorded). Some clones in this sample may be carry-over from other donors' samples.

A few counts support this clonotype. The V call is TRBV6-6, the J call TRBJ2-5; a possible D gene is TRBD2 (7 bases). This CDR3 has 16 amino acids. Germline V gives CDR1 MNHNY, CDR2 SVGAGI (reference sequence). Trimming took off 0 bases at V and 4 bases at J, with 15 bases between the two ends. The CDR3 loop reads CASSYSGGARRETQYF. In DNA form, the CDR3 reads TGTGCCAGCAGTTACTCGGGGGGGGCGCGTAGAGAGACCCAGTACTTC.

CDR3 region: CASSVGGGGASETQYF. DNA for the CDR3: TGTGCCAGCAGCGTAGGCGGCGGGGGGGCGTCTGAGACCCAGTACTTC. The V gene is TRBV9, the J gene TRBJ2-5; 9 bases align to TRBD2. The CDR3 extends over 16 amino acids. Germline CDR1 reads SGDLS; CDR2 reads YYNGEE. Trimming removed 0 bases from V and 5 bases from J; junction bases left unmatched: 8.

The chain links TRBV6-5 to TRBJ2-1; D is possibly TRBD1 or TRBD2 (5 bases each). Trimming left V 2 bases short and J 4 bases short, with 12 bases between. Germline V CDR1 and CDR2: MNHEY, SVGAGI. CDR3 length: 15 residues. CDR3 region: CASSYGDRTYNEQFF. DNA of the CDR3: TGTGCCAGCAGTTACGGGGACCGAACTTACAATGAGCAGTTCTTC.

V usage is TRBV19 and J usage is TRBJ2-1, with 8 bases aligning to TRBD2. The V gene's germline CDR1 is LNHDA and CDR2 SQIVND (reference sequence). V lost 1 base, J lost 2 bases, and 4 bases stayed unmatched. This CDR3 spans 16 amino acids. The CDR3 is CASSIGPGGAYNEQFF. The CDR3 nucleotides read TGTGCCAGTAGTATAGGCCCGGGGGGGGCCTACAATGAGCAGTTCTTC.

In its sample, this clonotype was seen many times. This chain connects TRBV20-1 to TRBJ1-4; no clear D gene. V lost 0 bases, J lost 6 bases, and 20 bases lay in between. Germline V gene sequence: CDR1 DFQATT, CDR2 SNEGSKA (reference sequence). This CDR3 region has 17 residues. In DNA form, the CDR3 reads TGCAGTGCTAGAGAATGGTTAGGAGGCGCTGAGGATGAAAAACTGTTTTTT. It is translated as CSAREWLGGAEDEKLFF.

This clonotype turned up a few times. The gene calls are TRBV29-1 and TRBJ2-3; 10 nucleotides agree with TRBD2. CDR3 length: 16 residues. The germline CDR1 and CDR2 sequences are SQVTM and ANQGSEA. The junction had 8 bases not matched to a gene; V was cut back by 4 bases and J by 1 base. In DNA, the CDR3 is TGCAGCGTTGCGGGGACCACTAGCGGGGGCACAGATACGCAGTATTTT. Translation gives CSVAGTTSGGTDTQYF.

This clonotype rates as large. The chain couples TRBV7-8 to TRBJ2-1; D call uncertain. V lost 3 bases and J lost 7, with 16 bases in between. There are 15 residues in the CDR3. Germline lookup yields CDR1 SGHVS and CDR2 FQNEAQ. CDR3 DNA sequence: TGTGCCAGCAGCTTTTGGGCCGAAGCGTGGAATGAGCAGTTCTTC. Amino acids: CASSFWAEAWNEQFF.

V and J are TRBV15 and TRBJ2-3; 9 bases map to TRBD1. The CDR3 runs to 15 residues. Germline-derived CDR1 and CDR2 are LNHNV and YYDKDF (reference sequence). The V gene end was trimmed by 8 bases and the J gene end by 1 base; junction bases not matched to a gene: 7. CDR3 loop: CATRGTGFGTDTQYF. The CDR3 bases are TGTGCCACCCGAGGGACAGGGTTTGGCACAGATACGCAGTATTTT.

This clonotype has at least ten counts. The chain is built from TRBV30 and TRBJ2-1; 7 bases align to TRBD2. V gave up 0 bases and J gave up 4 bases; unmatched junction bases: 6. This CDR3 comprises 15 residues. Germline CDR1 GTSNPN, CDR2 SVGIG (reference sequence). The CDR3 nucleotides are TGTGCCTGGAGTGTCGGAGCGGGACCTTACAATGAGCAGTTCTTC. It yields the protein CAWSVGAGPYNEQFF.

V and J are TRBV6-5 and TRBJ2-7, with 7 bases fitting TRBD2. The germline gives CDR1 MNHEY, CDR2 SVGAGI. This CDR3 has 11 residues. V lost 4 bases to trimming and J lost 6 bases; unmatched junction nucleotides: 0. CDR3 residues: CASSWGGEQYF. CDR3 bases: TGTGCCAGCAGTTGGGGGGGCGAGCAGTACTTC.

This clonotype was detected many times. The CDR3 sequence is CASSFGTGATEAFF. Here the CDR3 DNA reads TGTGCCAGCAGCTTCGGGACAGGCGCCACTGAAGCTTTCTTT. J is TRBJ1-1 and V is TRBV5-6; 8 bases match TRBD1. The CDR3 contains 14 residues. Trimming at V came to 2 bases and at J to 4 bases, leaving 4 bases not matched to a gene. Germline lookup yields CDR1 SGHDT and CDR2 YYEEEE.

This clonotype was detected a few times. V and J are TRBV6-2 or TRBV6-3 and TRBJ2-7; D unclear. Per the germline V gene, CDR1 is MNHEY and CDR2 is SVGEGT. V was shortened by 0 bases and J by 1 base, with 10 bases between the two germline ends. The CDR3 contains 15 residues. DNA of the CDR3: TGTGCCAGCAGTTACTCGATGGCCAGTTCCTACGAGCAGTACTTC. Its protein product is CASSYSMASSYEQYF.

This clonotype was detected many times. The gene calls are TRBV7-2 and TRBJ2-3, with D unresolved. Trimming took 5 bases from V and 1 from J, leaving 7 bases between them. Germline V gene lookup returns CDR1 SGHTA and CDR2 FQGNSA. This CDR3 is 13 amino acids long. The DNA of the CDR3 is TGTGCCAGCAGCCTGGACGGCACAGATACGCAGTATTTT. This gives the protein CASSLDGTDTQYF.

This clonotype has ten or more counts. One end of the junction varies from germline; a read error may be responsible. CDR3 DNA sequence: TGTGCCAGCAGCCCGCAAGATTGGGGCAAGGATTTT. This translates into CASSPQDWGKDF. The chain is built from TRBV7-2 and TRBJ2-3, with D possibly matching TRBD1 (5 bases). Germline-derived CDR1 and CDR2 are SGHTA and FQGNSA. The CDR3 is made up of 12 amino acids.

This clonotype showed up just a few times. The chain has TRBV5-6 and TRBJ2-1; TRBD1 aligns across 7 bases. V shed 2 bases and J 6 bases; nucleotides not matched to a gene: 8. From germline, CDR1 is SGHDT and CDR2 YYEEEE. This CDR3 is 15 amino acids long. CDR3 region: CASSLRGLRGNEQFF. For the CDR3, the DNA is TGTGCCAGCAGCTTAAGGGGGCTAAGGGGCAATGAGCAGTTCTTC.

This clonotype was observed many times. V is TRBV7-9 and J is TRBJ1-4; 7 bases agree with TRBD1. Trimming removed 5 bases from V and 2 bases from J; junction bases left unmatched: 17. Germline V lookup: CDR1 SEHNR, CDR2 FQNEAQ (reference sequence). CDR3 size: 19 residues. The CDR3: CASSKRLRDSPSTNEKLFF. CDR3 in DNA: TGTGCCAGCAGCAAACGGCTCCGGGACAGCCCCTCGACTAATGAAAAACTGTTTTTT.

This clonotype has a handful of counts. V is TRBV6-1 and J is TRBJ1-1; D is undetermined. Trimming took 5 bases from V and 7 from J, leaving 14 bases between them. The CDR3 consists of 13 residues. Per the germline V gene, CDR1 is MNHNS and CDR2 is SASEGT. CDR3 coding DNA: TGTGCCAGCAGTTCACCAGTTCGGAATGAAGCTTTCTTT. As protein: CASSSPVRNEAFF.

The chain combines TRBV12-3 or TRBV12-4 with TRBJ2-7; D gene ambiguous. V was pared by 2 bases and J by 5 bases, with 10 bases between. The CDR3 has 13 residues. In DNA, the CDR3 is TGTGCCAGCAGTTTAAGCCTCTTCCACGAGCAGTACGTC. Translation gives CASSLSLFHEQYV.

This clonotype was observed a few times. The V and J genes are TRBV2 and TRBJ1-5, with 9 bases fitting TRBD1. CDR1 SNHLY and CDR2 FYNNEI come from the germline V gene. The CDR3 sequence is 16 residues long. V lost 6 bases and J lost 5; bases outside the gene matches: 11. In DNA, the CDR3 is TGTGCCAGCAGGGGGGACAGGGCACAGGGGGATCAGCCCCAGCATTTT. Translation: CASRGDRAQGDQPQHF. The entire variable domain, with the rest obtained from reference TRBV2 and TRBJ1-5, is as follows: EPEVTQTPSHQVTQMGQEVILRCVPISNHLYFYWYRQILGQKVEFLVSFYNNEISEKSEIFDDQFSVERPDGSNFTLKIRSTKLEDSAMYFCASRGDRAQGDQPQHFGDGTRLSIL.

V usage is TRBV9 and J usage is TRBJ1-6; 8 positions match TRBD1. This CDR3 region has 15 residues. The V segment lost 4 bases and the J segment 5 bases; nucleotides outside the gene matches: 5. Germline V CDR1 and CDR2: SGDLS, YYNGEE. CDR3: CASSSTGANNSPLHF. CDR3 sequence (DNA): TGTGCCAGCAGCTCGACAGGGGCGAATAATTCACCCCTCCACTTT.

This clonotype has ten or more counts. V gene TRBV7-8 combines with J gene TRBJ1-2; D call uncertain. V was clipped by 0 bases and J by 7 bases, with 12 bases between them. This CDR3 is built from 14 residues. The germline gives CDR1 SGHVS, CDR2 FQNEAQ. CDR3 region: CASSLASAPSGYTF. The CDR3 DNA follows: TGTGCCAGCAGCTTAGCGAGCGCTCCTTCTGGCTACACCTTC.

This clonotype came up a few times. V gene TRBV29-1 combines with J gene TRBJ1-1, with TRBD1 as a possible D gene (5 bases). The V and J ends lost 7 bases and 4 bases respectively, with 22 bases between them. Germline-derived CDR1 and CDR2 are SQVTM and ANQGSEA. There are 15 residues in the CDR3. The CDR3 nucleotides read TGCAGCGCCGGGCAGGGACCCGTCAGGGTCACTGAAGCTTTCTTT. This translates into CSAGQGPVRVTEAFF.

A remark on this clonotype: A much larger clone differs by one base, so this may be a read error. This rearrangement joins TRBV7-9 to TRBJ2-3, with 9 nucleotides matching TRBD2. The CDR3 has 16 amino acids. Germline assignment: CDR1 SEHNR and CDR2 FQNEAQ (reference sequence). The CDR3 DNA is TGTGCCAGCGGCTTATCGGCGGGGGGGGCTGGGGATACGCAGTATTTT. This gives the protein CASGLSAGGAGDTQYF.

This clonotype was detected many times. The J gene is TRBJ1-1, the V gene TRBV27; a weak D match, TRBD1 (5 bases). CDR1 MNHEY and CDR2 SMNVEV come from the germline V gene (reference sequence). V was shortened by 5 bases and J by 5 bases, with 12 bases between the two germline ends. The CDR3 extends over 13 amino acids. The CDR3 is CASSGPGETEAFF. The CDR3 nucleotides read TGTGCCAGCAGTGGGCCGGGGGAAACTGAAGCTTTCTTT.

This clonotype was counted between two and nine times. This chain joins TRBV7-4 and TRBJ2-1; 7 bases map to TRBD2. This CDR3 comprises 15 residues. Germline values: CDR1 SGHVT, CDR2 SQSDAQ. With V trimmed by 6 bases and J by 5 bases, 10 bases remained unmatched. The CDR3 spells CASRGGVAGNNEQFF. For the CDR3, the DNA is TGTGCCAGCAGGGGTGGAGTAGCGGGTAACAATGAGCAGTTCTTC.

The J gene is TRBJ1-1, the V gene TRBV10-1; D is possibly TRBD1 (5 bases). The ends were cut back, 0 bases at V and 1 base at J, with 9 bases in the middle. CDR1 is WNHNN, CDR2 SYGVQD, per germline (reference sequence). The CDR3 runs to 15 residues. This CDR3 is CASSESVGPNTEAFF. The CDR3 DNA is TGCGCCAGCAGTGAGTCAGTGGGACCGAACACTGAAGCTTTCTTT.

The chain joins TRBV19 to TRBJ1-6, with D unclear. There are 15 residues in the CDR3. CDR1 and CDR2 (germline): LNHDA, SQIVND (reference sequence). Trimming pared 10 bases from V and 9 bases from J, leaving 22 bases between. CDR3 DNA sequence: TGTGCCACCCCAGTTTCGGGTTCAATGCGTTCACCCCTCCACTTT. It encodes CATPVSGSMRSPLHF.